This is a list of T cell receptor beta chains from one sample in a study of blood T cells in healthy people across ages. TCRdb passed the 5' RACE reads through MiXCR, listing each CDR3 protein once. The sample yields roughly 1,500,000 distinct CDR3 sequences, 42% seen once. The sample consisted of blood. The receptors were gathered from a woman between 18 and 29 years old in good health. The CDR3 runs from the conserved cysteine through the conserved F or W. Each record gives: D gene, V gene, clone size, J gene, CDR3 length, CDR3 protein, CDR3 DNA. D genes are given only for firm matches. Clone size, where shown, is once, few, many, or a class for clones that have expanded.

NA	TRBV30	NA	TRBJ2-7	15	CAWSVGGGNSYEQYF	TGTGCCTGGAGTGTAGGCGGTGGGAACTCCTACGAGCAGTACTTC
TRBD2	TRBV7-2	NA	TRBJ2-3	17	CASSEKGTSGTTDTQYF	TGTGCCAGCAGCGAAAAAGGGACTAGCGGGACAACAGATACGCAGTATTTT
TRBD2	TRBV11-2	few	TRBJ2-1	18	CASSPSRRRLAEYNEQFF	TGTGCCAGCAGCCCATCGCGACGTCGGCTAGCGGAATACAATGAGCAGTTCTTC
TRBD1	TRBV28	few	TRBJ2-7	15	CASSFAGTGTYEQYF	TGTGCCAGCAGTTTCGCCGGGACAGGAACCTACGAGCAGTACTTC
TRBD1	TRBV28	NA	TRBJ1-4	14	CASSATGVLEKLFF	TGTGCCAGCAGCGCGACAGGGGTACTTGAAAAACTGTTTTTT
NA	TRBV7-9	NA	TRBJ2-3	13	CASSLDLRAPRYF	TGTGCCAGCAGCTTAGATCTCAGGGCCCCGCGGTATTTT
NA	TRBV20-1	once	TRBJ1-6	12	CSAREGSGLVHF	TGCAGTGCTAGAGAGGGTTCGGGACTTGTCCACTTT
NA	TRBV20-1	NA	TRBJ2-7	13	CSASGINSYEQYF	TGCAGTGCTAGCGGGATAAATTCCTACGAGCAGTACTTC
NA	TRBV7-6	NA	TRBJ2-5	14	CASSLGTMQETQYF	TGTGCCAGCAGCTTAGGGACCATGCAAGAGACCCAGTACTTC
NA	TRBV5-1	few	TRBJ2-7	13	CASSSGPATEQYF	TGCGCCAGCAGTTCCGGCCCCGCGACGGAGCAGTACTTC
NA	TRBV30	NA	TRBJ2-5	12	CAWSVVQETQYF	TGTGCCTGGAGTGTTGTCCAAGAGACCCAGTACTTC
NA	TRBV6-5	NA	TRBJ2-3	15	CASSSTGVTTDTQYF	TGTGCCAGCAGCTCCACGGGGGTCACCACAGATACGCAGTATTTT
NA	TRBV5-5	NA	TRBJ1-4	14	CASSPRALGEKLFF	TGTGCCAGCAGCCCCCGGGCCCTAGGAGAAAAACTGTTTTTT
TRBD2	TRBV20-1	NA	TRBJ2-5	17	CSADRTSGGPLQETQYF	TGCAGTGCTGATCGGACTAGCGGGGGCCCCCTCCAAGAGACCCAGTACTTC
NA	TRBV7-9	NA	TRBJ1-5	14	CASSFGTLNQPQHF	TGTGCCAGCAGCTTTGGGACGCTCAATCAGCCCCAGCATTTT
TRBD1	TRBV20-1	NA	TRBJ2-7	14	CSAIPRDSSYEQYF	TGCAGTGCTATCCCCCGGGACAGCTCCTACGAGCAGTACTTC
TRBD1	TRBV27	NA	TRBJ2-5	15	CASSPGTGGAKTQYF	TGTGCCAGCAGTCCCGGGACAGGGGGCGCGAAGACCCAGTACTTC
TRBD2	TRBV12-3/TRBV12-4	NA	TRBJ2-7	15	CASNNGGFRSYEQYF	TGTGCCAGCAATAACGGGGGGTTCCGTTCCTACGAGCAGTACTTC
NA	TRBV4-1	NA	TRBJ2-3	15	CASSRGAQGTDAQYF	TGCGCCAGCAGTCGAGGGGCCCAAGGTACAGATGCGCAGTATTTT
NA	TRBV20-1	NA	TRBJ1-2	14	CSATPGALNYGYTF	TGCAGTGCCACGCCGGGGGCCTTAAACTATGGCTACACCTTC
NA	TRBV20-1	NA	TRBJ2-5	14	CSARALQGQETQYF	TGCAGTGCTAGAGCGTTACAGGGCCAAGAGACCCAGTACTTC
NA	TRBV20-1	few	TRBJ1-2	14	CSASPAVANYGYTF	TGCAGTGCTAGTCCGGCGGTAGCTAACTATGGCTACACCTTC
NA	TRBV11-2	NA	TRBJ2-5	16	CASSLHSPTLQETQYF	TGTGCCAGCAGCTTACACAGCCCGACCCTTCAAGAGACCCAGTACTTC
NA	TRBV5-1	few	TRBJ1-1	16	CASSLDRGAPNTEAFF	TGCGCCAGCAGCTTGGATCGAGGGGCCCCGAACACTGAAGCTTTCTTT
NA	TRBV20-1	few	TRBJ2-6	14	CSAIGGRAANVLTF	TGCAGTGCTATTGGGGGGCGCGCGGCCAACGTCCTGACTTTC
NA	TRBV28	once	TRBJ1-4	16	CASSPIPQGLDEKLFF	TGTGCCAGCAGTCCCATCCCACAGGGATTAGATGAAAAACTGTTTTTT
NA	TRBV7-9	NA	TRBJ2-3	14	CASPSGVFTDTQYF	TGTGCCAGCCCTAGTGGGGTCTTCACAGATACGCAGTATTTT
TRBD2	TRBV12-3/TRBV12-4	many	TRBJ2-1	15	CASSLLSILAEEQFF	TGTGCCAGCAGTTTACTATCGATACTAGCGGAAGAGCAGTTCTTC
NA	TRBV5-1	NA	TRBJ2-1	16	CASSLDIGGLLNEQFF	TGCGCCAGCAGCTTGGATATAGGGGGGCTCCTAAATGAGCAGTTCTTC
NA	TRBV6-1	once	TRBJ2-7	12	CASRKEAYEQYF	TGTGCCAGCAGGAAAGAAGCCTACGAGCAGTACTTC
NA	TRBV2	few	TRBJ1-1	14	CASSTGRLNTEAFF	TGTGCCAGCAGCACGGGACGGTTGAACACTGAAGCTTTCTTT
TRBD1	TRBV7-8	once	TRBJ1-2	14	CASGHGQGASGYTF	TGTGCCAGCGGCCATGGACAGGGGGCGTCTGGCTACACCTTC
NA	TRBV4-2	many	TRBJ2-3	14	CASRQGGGTDTQYF	TGCGCCAGCAGGCAGGGGGGAGGCACAGATACGCAGTATTTT
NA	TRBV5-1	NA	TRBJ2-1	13	CASSLTSLNEQFF	TGCGCCAGCAGCTTGACTAGTCTTAATGAGCAGTTCTTC
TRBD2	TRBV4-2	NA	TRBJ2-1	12	CASSHQREEQFF	TGTGCCAGCAGCCACCAGCGGGAGGAGCAGTTCTTC
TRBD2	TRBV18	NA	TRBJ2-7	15	CAGSPPTSGSIEQYF	TGTGCCGGCTCACCACCGACGAGCGGGAGTATCGAGCAGTACTTC
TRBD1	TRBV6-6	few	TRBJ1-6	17	CASSSKLSTGKASPLHF	TGTGCCAGCAGCAGTAAACTTTCGACAGGGAAGGCTTCCCCCCTCCACTTT
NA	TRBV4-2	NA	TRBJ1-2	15	CASSQDYSQVYGYTF	TGTGCCAGCAGCCAAGATTATAGTCAGGTCTATGGCTACACCTTC
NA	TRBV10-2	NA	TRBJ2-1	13	CASSPGIDNEQFF	TGCGCCAGCAGTCCAGGGATCGACAATGAGCAGTTCTTC
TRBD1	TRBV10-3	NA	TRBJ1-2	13	CAISENYRGGYTF	TGTGCCATCAGTGAGAACTACAGGGGCGGCTACACCTTC
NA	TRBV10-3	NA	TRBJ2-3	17	CAISESSPSDSTDTQYF	TGTGCCATCAGTGAGTCGAGCCCTAGCGATAGCACAGATACGCAGTATTTT
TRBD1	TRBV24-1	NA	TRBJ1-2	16	CATSDSGTGGDGGYTF	TGTGCCACCAGTGATTCCGGGACAGGGGGCGACGGTGGCTACACCTTC
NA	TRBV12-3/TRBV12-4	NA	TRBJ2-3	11	CASCVTDTQYF	TGTGCCAGCTGCGTTACAGATACGCAGTATTTT
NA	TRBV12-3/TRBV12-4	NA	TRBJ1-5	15	CASRGSDNSNQPQHF	TGTGCCAGCCGAGGTTCCGATAATAGCAATCAGCCCCAGCATTTT
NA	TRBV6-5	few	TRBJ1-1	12	CASRLGLSEAFF	TGTGCCAGCAGGCTAGGTTTATCGGAAGCTTTCTTT
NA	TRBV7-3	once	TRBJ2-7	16	CASSLYAGPSSYEQYF	TGTGCCAGCAGCTTATACGCAGGGCCCTCCTCCTACGAGCAGTACTTC
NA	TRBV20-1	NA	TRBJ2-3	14	CSARKGGITDTQYF	TGCAGTGCTAGGAAAGGAGGGATCACAGATACGCAGTATTTT
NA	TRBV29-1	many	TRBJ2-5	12	CSAGQSQETQYF	TGCAGCGCTGGACAGTCCCAAGAGACCCAGTACTTC
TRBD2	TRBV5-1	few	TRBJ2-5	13	CASSVDLAGQQYF	TGCGCCAGCAGCGTCGACCTAGCGGGTCAGCAGTACTTC
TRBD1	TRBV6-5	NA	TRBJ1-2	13	CASSRDRIGGYTF	TGTGCCAGCAGCCGGGACAGGATAGGCGGCTACACCTTC
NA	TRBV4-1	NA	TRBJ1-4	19	CASSHGLRKGSGFNEKLFF	TGCGCCAGCAGCCACGGACTCCGGAAGGGTAGCGGCTTTAATGAAAAACTGTTTTTT
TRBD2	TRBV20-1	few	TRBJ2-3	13	CSPLAASTDTQYF	TGCAGTCCCCTAGCGGCTAGCACAGATACGCAGTATTTT
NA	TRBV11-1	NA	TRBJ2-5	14	CASSAGTSKETQYF	TGTGCCAGCAGCGCCGGGACCAGCAAAGAGACCCAGTACTTC
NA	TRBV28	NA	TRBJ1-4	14	CASGPGRVEEKLFF	TGTGCCAGCGGCCCCGGACGGGTTGAGGAAAAACTGTTTTTT